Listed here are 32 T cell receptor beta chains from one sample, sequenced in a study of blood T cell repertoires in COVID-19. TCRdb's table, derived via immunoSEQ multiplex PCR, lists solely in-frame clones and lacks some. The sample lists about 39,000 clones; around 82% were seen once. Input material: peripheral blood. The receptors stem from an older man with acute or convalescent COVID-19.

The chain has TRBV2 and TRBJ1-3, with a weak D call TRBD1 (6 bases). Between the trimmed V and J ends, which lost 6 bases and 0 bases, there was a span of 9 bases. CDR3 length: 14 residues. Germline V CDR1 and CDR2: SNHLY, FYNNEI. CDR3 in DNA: TGTGCCAGCAGGGACAGTTTCTCTGGAAACACCATATATTTT. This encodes CASRDSFSGNTIYF.

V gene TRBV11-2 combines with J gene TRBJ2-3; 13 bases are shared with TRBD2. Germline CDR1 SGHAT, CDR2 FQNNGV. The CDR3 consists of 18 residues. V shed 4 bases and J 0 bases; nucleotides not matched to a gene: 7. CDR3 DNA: TGTGCCAGCAGCTCTCGGACTAGCGGGGGCGCTAGCACAGATACGCAGTATTTT. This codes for CASSSRTSGGASTDTQYF.

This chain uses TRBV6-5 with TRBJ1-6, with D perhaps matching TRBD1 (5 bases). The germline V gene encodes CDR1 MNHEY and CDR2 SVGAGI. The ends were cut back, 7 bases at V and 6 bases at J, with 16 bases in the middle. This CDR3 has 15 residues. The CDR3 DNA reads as TGTGCCAGCACCGGGGGGTACGTTACTAATTCACCCCTCCACTTT. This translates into CASTGGYVTNSPLHF.

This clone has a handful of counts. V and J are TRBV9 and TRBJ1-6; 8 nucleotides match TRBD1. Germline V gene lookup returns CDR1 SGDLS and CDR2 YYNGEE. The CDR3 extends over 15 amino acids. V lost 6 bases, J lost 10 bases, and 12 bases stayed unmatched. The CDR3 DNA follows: TGTGCCAGCAAAAAAGCCGGGACAGGAGGGTCACCCCTCCACTTT. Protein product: CASKKAGTGGSPLHF.

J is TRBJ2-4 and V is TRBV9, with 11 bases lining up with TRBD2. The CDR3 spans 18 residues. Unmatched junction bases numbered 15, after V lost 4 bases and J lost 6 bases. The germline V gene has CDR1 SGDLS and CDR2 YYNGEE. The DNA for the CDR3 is TGTGCCAGCAGCCCTAGAGGGGGTAGCGGGAGGGCCGGAAACATTCAGTACTTC. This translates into CASSPRGGSGRAGNIQYF.

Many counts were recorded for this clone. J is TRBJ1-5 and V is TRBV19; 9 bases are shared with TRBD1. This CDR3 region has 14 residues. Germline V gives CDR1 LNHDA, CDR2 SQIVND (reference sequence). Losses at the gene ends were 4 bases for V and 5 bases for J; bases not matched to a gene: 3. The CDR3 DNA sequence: TGTGCCAGTAGTACTAGGACAGGGGATCAGCCCCAGCATTTT. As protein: CASSTRTGDQPQHF.

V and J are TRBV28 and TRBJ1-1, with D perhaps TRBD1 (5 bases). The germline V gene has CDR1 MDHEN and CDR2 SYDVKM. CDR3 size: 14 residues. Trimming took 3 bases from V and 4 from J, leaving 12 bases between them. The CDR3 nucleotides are TGTGCCAGCAGTTTTGGAGGGGCTGGCACTGAAGCTTTCTTT. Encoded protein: CASSFGGAGTEAFF.

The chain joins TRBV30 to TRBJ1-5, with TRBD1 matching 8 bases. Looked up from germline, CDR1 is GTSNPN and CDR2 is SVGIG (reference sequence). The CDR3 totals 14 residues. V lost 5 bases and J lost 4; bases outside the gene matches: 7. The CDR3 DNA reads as TGTGCCTGGGCCGGACAGGGCAATAATCAGCCCCAGCATTTT. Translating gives CAWAGQGNNQPQHF.

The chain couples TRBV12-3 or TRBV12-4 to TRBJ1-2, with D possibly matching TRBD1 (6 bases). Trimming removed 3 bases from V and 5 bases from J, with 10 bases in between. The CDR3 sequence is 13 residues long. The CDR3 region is CASSLTGDYGYTF. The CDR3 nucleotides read TGTGCCAGCAGTTTGACAGGTGATTATGGCTACACCTTC.

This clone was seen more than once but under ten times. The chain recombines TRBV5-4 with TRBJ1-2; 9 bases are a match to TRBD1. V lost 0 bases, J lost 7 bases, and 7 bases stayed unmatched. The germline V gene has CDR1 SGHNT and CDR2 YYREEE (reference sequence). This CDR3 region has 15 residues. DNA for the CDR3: TGTGCCAGCAGCTTGGACAGGGGGCGTCCTACTGGCTACACCTTC. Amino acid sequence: CASSLDRGRPTGYTF.

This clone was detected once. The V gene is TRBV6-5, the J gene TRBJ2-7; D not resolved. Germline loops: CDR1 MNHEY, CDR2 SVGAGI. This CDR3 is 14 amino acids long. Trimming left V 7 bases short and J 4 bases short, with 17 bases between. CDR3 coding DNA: TGTGCCAGCATAGATTTGCTGCCCGGTTACGAGCAGTACTTC. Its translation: CASIDLLPGYEQYF.

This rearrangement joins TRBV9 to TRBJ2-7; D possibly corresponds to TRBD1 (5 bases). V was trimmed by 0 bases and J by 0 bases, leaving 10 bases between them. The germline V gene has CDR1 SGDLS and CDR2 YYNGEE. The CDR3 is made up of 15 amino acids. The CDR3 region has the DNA TGTGCCAGCAGCGTAGCGGACACAAGCTCCTACGAGCAGTACTTC. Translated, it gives CASSVADTSSYEQYF.

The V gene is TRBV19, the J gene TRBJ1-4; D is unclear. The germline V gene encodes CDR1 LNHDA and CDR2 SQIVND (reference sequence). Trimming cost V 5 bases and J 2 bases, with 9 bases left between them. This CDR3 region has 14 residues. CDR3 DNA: TGTGCCAGTAGTCTAGCCTCGACTAATGAAAAACTGTTTTTT. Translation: CASSLASTNEKLFF.

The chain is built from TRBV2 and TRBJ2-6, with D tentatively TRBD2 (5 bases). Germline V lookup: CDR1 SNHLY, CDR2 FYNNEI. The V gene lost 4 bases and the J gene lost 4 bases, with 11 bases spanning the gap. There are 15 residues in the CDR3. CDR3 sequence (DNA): TGTGCCAGCAGTGTTGAAGCGGAGGGGGCCAACGTCCTGACTTTC. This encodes CASSVEAEGANVLTF.

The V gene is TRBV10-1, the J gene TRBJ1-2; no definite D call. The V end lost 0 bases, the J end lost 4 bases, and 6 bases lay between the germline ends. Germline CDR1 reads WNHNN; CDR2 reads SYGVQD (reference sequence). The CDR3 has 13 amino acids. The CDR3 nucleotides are TGCGCCAGCAGTGAGTCCGGAGGCTATGGCTACACCTTC. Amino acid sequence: CASSESGGYGYTF.

The CDR3 nucleotides read TGTGCCAGCAGCGAGACTAGCGGGACCTACGAGCAGTACTTC. Its translation is CASSETSGTYEQYF. The genes are TRBV9 and TRBJ2-7, with 11 bases fitting TRBD2. There are 14 residues in the CDR3. Germline CDR1 SGDLS, CDR2 YYNGEE. V lost 3 bases and J lost 2; bases outside the gene matches: 1.

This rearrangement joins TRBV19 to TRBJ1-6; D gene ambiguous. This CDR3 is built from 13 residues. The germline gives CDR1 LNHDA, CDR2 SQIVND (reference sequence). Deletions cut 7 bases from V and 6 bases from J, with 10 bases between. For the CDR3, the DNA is TGTGCCAGTACTCGGGCGGGTAATTCACCCCTCCACTTT. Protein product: CASTRAGNSPLHF.

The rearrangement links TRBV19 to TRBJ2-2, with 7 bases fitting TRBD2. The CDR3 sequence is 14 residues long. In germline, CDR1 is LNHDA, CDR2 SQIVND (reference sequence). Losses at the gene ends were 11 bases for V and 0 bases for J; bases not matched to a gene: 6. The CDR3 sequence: CAASLATNTGELFF. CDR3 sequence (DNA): TGTGCCGCGTCACTAGCGACGAACACCGGGGAGCTGTTTTTT.

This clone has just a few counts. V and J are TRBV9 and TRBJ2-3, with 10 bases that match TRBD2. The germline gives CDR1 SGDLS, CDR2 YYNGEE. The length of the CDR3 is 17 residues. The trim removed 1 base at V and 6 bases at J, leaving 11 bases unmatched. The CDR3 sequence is CASSVYGSGGPGDTQYF. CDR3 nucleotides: TGTGCCAGCAGCGTATACGGTAGCGGGGGGCCCGGTGATACGCAGTATTTT.

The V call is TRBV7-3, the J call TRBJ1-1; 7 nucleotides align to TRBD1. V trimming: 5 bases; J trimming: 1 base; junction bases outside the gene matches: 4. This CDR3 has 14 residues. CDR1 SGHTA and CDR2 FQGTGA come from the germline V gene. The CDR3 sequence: CASSIDRANTEAFF. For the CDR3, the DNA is TGTGCCAGCAGCATCGACAGGGCGAACACTGAAGCTTTCTTT.

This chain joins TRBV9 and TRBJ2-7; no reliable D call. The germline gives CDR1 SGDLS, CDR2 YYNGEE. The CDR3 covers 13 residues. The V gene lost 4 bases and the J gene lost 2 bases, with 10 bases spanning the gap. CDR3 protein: CASSPTLTYEQYF. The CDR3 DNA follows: TGTGCCAGCAGCCCGACTCTAACCTACGAGCAGTACTTC.

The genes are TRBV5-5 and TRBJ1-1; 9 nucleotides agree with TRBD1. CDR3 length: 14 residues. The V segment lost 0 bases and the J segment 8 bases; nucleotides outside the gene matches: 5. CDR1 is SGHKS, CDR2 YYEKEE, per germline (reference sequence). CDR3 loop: CASSLALGTGEAFF. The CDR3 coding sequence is TGTGCCAGCAGCTTGGCTTTGGGGACAGGGGAAGCTTTCTTT.

The chain's CDR3 is CASSSQGGENIQYF. As DNA, the CDR3 is TGCGCCAGCAGCTCACAGGGAGGGGAAAACATTCAGTACTTC. This chain links TRBV5-1 with TRBJ2-4; D is perhaps TRBD2 (7 bases). V was pared by 3 bases and J by 5 bases, with 12 bases between. Germline assignment: CDR1 SGHRS and CDR2 YFSETQ. This CDR3 has 14 amino acids.

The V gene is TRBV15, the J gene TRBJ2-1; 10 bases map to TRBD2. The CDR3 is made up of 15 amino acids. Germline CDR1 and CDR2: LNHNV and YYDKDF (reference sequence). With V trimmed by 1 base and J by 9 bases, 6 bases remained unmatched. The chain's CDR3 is CATSRGGLAGVEQFF. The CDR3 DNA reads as TGTGCCACCAGCAGAGGAGGGCTAGCGGGAGTTGAGCAGTTCTTC.

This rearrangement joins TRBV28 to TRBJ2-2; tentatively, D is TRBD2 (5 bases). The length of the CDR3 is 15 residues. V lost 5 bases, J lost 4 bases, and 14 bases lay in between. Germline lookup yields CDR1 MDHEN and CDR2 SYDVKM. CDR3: CASSAGVIGTGELFF. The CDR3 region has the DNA TGTGCCAGCAGTGCCGGGGTTATCGGCACCGGGGAGCTGTTTTTT.

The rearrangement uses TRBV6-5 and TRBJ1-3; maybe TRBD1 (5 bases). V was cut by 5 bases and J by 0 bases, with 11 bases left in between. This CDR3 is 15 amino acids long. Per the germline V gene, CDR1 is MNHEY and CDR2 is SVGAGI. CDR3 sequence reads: CASSRQFPSGNTIYF. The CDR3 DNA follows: TGTGCCAGCAGTCGACAGTTCCCCTCTGGAAACACCATATATTTT.

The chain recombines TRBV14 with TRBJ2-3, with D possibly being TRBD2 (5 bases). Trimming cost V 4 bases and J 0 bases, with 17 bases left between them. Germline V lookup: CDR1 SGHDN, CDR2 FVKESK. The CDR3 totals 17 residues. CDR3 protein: CASSPSDWRSSTDTQYF. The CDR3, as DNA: TGTGCCAGCAGCCCCTCGGACTGGAGATCTAGCACAGATACGCAGTATTTT.

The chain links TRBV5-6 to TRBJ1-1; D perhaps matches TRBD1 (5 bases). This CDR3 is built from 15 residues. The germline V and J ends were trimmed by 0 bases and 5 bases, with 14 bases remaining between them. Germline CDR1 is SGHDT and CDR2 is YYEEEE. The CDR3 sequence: CASSLATQGRTEAFF. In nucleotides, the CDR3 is TGTGCCAGCAGCTTGGCCACGCAGGGTAGAACTGAAGCTTTCTTT. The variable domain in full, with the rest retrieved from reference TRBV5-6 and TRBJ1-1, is DAGVTQSPTHLIKTRGQQVTLRCSPKSGHDTVSWYQQALGQGPQFIFQYYEEEERQRGNFPDRFSGHQFPNYSSELNVNALLLGDSALYLCASSLATQGRTEAFFGQGTRLTVV.

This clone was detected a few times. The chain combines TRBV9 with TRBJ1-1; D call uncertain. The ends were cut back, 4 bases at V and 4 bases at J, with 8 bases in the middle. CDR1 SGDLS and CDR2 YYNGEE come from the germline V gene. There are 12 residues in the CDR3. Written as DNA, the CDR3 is TGTGCCAGCAGCCCCGCGTTCACTGAAGCTTTCTTT. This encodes CASSPAFTEAFF.

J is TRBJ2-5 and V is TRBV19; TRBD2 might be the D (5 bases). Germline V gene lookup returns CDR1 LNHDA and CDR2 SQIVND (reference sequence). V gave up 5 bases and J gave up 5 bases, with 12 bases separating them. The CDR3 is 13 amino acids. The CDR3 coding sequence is TGTGCCAGTAGTGTCCGGGAAGGGGAGACCCAGTACTTC. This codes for CASSVREGETQYF.

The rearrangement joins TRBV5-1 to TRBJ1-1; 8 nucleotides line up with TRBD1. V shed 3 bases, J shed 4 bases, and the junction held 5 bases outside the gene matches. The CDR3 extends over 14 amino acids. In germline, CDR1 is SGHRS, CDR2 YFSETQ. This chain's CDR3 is CASSWDTGGTEAFF. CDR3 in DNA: TGCGCCAGCAGCTGGGACACAGGGGGCACTGAAGCTTTCTTT.

The CDR3, as DNA: TGTGCCAGCAGCATGAGAGGGGGGGGCAATCAGCCCCAGCATTTT. Translated: CASSMRGGGNQPQHF. This sequence joins TRBV7-2 and TRBJ1-5, with D tentatively TRBD1 (6 bases). From germline, CDR1 is SGHTA and CDR2 FQGNSA. This CDR3 contains 15 residues. Trimming removed 5 bases at V and 2 bases at J, with 13 bases between.